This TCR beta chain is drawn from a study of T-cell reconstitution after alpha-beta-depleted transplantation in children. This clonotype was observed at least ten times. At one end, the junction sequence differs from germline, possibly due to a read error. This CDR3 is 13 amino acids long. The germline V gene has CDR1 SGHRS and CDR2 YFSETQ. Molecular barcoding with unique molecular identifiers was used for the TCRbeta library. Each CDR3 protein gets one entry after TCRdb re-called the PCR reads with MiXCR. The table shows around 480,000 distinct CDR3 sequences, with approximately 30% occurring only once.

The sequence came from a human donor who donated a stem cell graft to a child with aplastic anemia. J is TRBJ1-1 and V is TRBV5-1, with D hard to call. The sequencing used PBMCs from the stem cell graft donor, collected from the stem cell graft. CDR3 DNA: TGTGCCAGCAGCTTAACGGTGAACACTGAAGCTTTCTTT. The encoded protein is CASSLTVNTEAFF.